The 9 T cell receptor beta chains below come from one sample, sequenced in a study of molecular identifiers for immune sequencing clone quantification (dated by TCRdb to 2017 to 2018). Receptors were amplified or captured by PCR. The instrument was a NextSeq 500. TCRdb's own reprocessing of the public reads used fastp at Q25 and MiXCR and kept productive beta chains. All rows with the same CDR3 protein become a single entry with the most common DNA and genes. The sample records over 550,000 distinct CDR3 sequences, roughly 25% of which are singletons. 0.6% to 0.9% of the sample comes from the top ten. Source material: naive CD8+ T cells from blood, with Jurkat cell RNA spiked in. In the paper's terms, the cell subset or site label means: FACS-sorted CD8+CD4-CCR7+CD45RA+ naive T cells. These receptors were obtained from a human donor in good health. Some libraries in this study had Jurkat cell RNA spiked in.

V is TRBV12-3 or TRBV12-4 and J is TRBJ1-2; TRBD1 matches at 7 bases. This CDR3 contains 14 residues. The V gene end was trimmed by 5 bases and the J gene end by 4 bases; junction bases not matched to a gene: 7. The CDR3 is CASSRDSQGYGYTF. CDR3 in DNA: TGTGCCAGCAGTCGGGACAGCCAGGGCTATGGCTACACCTTC.

This clonotype was observed a handful of times. The chain couples TRBV7-2 to TRBJ1-6; the D gene is possibly TRBD1 (6 bases). Germline CDR1 and CDR2: SGHTA and FQGNSA. Trimming pared 4 bases from V and 7 bases from J, leaving 11 bases between. This CDR3 comprises 14 residues. CDR3 DNA sequence: TGTGCCAGCAGCTCCGGACAGCTAAATTCACCCCTCCACTTT. Its protein is CASSSGQLNSPLHF.

This clonotype was seen a few times. J is TRBJ2-2 and V is TRBV28, with 14 bases aligning to TRBD2. V lost 5 bases, J lost 7 bases, and 6 bases stayed unmatched. Germline CDR1 reads MDHEN; CDR2 reads SYDVKM. The CDR3 totals 16 residues. As DNA, the CDR3 is TGTGCCAGCAGTGCCCGACTAGCGGGAGGGGACGGGGAGCTGTTTTTT. Amino acids: CASSARLAGGDGELFF.

This clonotype was counted a few times. The chain combines TRBV30 with TRBJ1-3; D gene uncertain. With 3 bases removed from V and 0 bases from J, the gap between germline ends came to 12 bases. The germline V gene encodes CDR1 GTSNPN and CDR2 SVGIG (reference sequence). The CDR3 loop spans 15 amino acids. The CDR3 sequence is CAWSPGISSGNTIYF. CDR3 DNA: TGTGCCTGGAGCCCGGGCATAAGCTCTGGAAACACCATATATTTT.

About this clonotype itself: As the CDR3 is not closed by the conserved phenylalanine or tryptophan, this likely results from a read error. The chain links TRBV4-3 to TRBJ2-5; 10 nucleotides align to TRBD2. The V and J ends lost 0 bases and 2 bases, in that order; junction bases with no gene match: 3. Looked up from germline, CDR1 is LGHNA and CDR2 is YSLEER. This CDR3 spans 16 amino acids. CDR3 sequence: CASSQEGLALQETQYS. The CDR3 region has the DNA TGCGCCAGCAGCCAAGAGGGACTAGCGTTACAAGAGACCCAGTACTCC.

This clonotype was counted at least ten times. The chain is built from TRBV7-9 and TRBJ2-7; 7 nucleotides match TRBD2. Germline CDR1 is SEHNR and CDR2 is FQNEAQ (reference sequence). The CDR3 is 16 amino acids. Trimming at V came to 5 bases and at J to 2 bases, leaving 12 bases not matched to a gene. The CDR3 DNA sequence: TGTGCCAGCAGCCTTCCGGTCGGGGAGGGAACCTACGAGCAGTACTTC. Translated: CASSLPVGEGTYEQYF. Full variable domain (missing parts from reference TRBV7-9 and TRBJ2-7): DTGVSQNPRHKITKRGQNVTFRCDPISEHNRLYWYRQTLGQGPEFLTYFQNEAQLEKSRLLSDRFSAERPKGSFSTLEIQRTEQGDSAMYLCASSLPVGEGTYEQYFGPGTRLTVT.

This chain links TRBV6-2 or TRBV6-3 with TRBJ1-1; TRBD1 agrees at 8 bases. The CDR3 spans 20 residues. Germline V lookup: CDR1 MNHEY, CDR2 SVGEGT. J lost 6 bases, V lost 0 bases, and 21 bases had no gene match. CDR3 sequence (DNA): TGTGCCAGCAGTTACTCAACACTCCTTGTGGACAGGGAGGATACTGCTGAAGCTTTCTTT. The encoded protein is CASSYSTLLVDREDTAEAFF.

This clonotype was seen a handful of times. The chain recombines TRBV20-1 with TRBJ2-3, with 7 bases that match TRBD2. Germline loops: CDR1 DFQATT, CDR2 SNEGSKA (reference sequence). Trimming at V came to 0 bases and at J to 6 bases, leaving 12 bases not matched to a gene. The CDR3 loop spans 16 amino acids. CDR3 in DNA: TGCAGTGCTAGAGATCCGGCGGGAGTCCGGGGGGATACGCAGTATTTT. Translation: CSARDPAGVRGDTQYF.

This CDR3 is CSARDVGNQETQYF. CDR3 DNA sequence: TGCAGTGCTAGAGATGTAGGCAACCAAGAGACCCAGTACTTC. The V and J genes are TRBV20-1 and TRBJ2-5, with D hard to call. The CDR3 runs 14 residues. Germline lookup yields CDR1 DFQATT and CDR2 SNEGSKA (reference sequence). V was clipped by 0 bases and J by 0 bases, with 8 bases between them.